This T cell receptor (beta chain) was captured by sequencing in a study of prognosis after radiotherapy for stage I lung cancer. Looking at the study overall: The biologically effective dose of the SBRT radiotherapy was at least 100 Gy, given over 3 to 5 fractions. Points from the study as a whole: Between patients with and without metastases, TRBV and TRBJ gene usage reportedly differed.

Germline V gene sequence: CDR1 MNHEY, CDR2 SVGEGT. Trimming removed 3 bases from V and 9 bases from J, with 9 bases in between. The CDR3 is made up of 11 amino acids. This clonotype was found many times. Its antigen is unidentified. Using two-round multiplex PCR, the authors amplified TCR beta CDR3 from genomic DNA. First-round PCR used primers specific to each TRBV and TRBJ gene. TCRdb re-called the multiplex PCR reads through MiXCR, storing one row per CDR3 protein. The data contain 20,000 to 25,000 distinct CDR3 sequences, approximately 39% of them singletons. This TCR was recovered from a donor aged 50 or older with non-small cell lung cancer. The J gene is TRBJ2-7, the V gene TRBV6-2 or TRBV6-3, with D possibly TRBD1 on 6 matching bases. The specimen was PBMCs, collected before or after stereotactic body radiation therapy (not recorded which). CDR3 coding DNA: TGTGCCAGCAGTTATACGACAGGGCAGTACTTC. Protein product: CASSYTTGQYF.